Listed below are T cell receptor beta chains from one sample, sequenced in a study of blood T cells in healthy people across ages. TCRdb re-called the 5' RACE reads through MiXCR, storing one row per CDR3 protein. The table has 1.5 million to 2 million distinct CDR3 sequences, about 50% seen once. The sequencing input was blood. The receptors were sampled from a woman in her 40s in good health. Each CDR3 is given with its conserved first and last residue. The D gene is left open where the match is weak. Expanded clones get a size class; other rows say once, few or many, or leave the size out.

CDR3aa: CATSDFTGGPDTQYF
CDR3nt: TGTGCCACCAGTGATTTCACAGGGGGTCCAGATACGCAGTATTTT
d_gene: TRBD1
abundance: few
j_gene: TRBJ2-3
v_gene: TRBV24-1

CDR3aa: CASSFRTGRDNEQFF
CDR3nt: TGTGCCAGCAGTTTTCGGACAGGGAGAGACAATGAGCAGTTCTTC
d_gene: TRBD1
abundance: NA
j_gene: TRBJ2-1
v_gene: TRBV27

CDR3aa: CSAGASAKPGTSGSYEQYF
CDR3nt: TGCAGCGCGGGTGCGTCAGCTAAACCTGGGACTAGCGGATCCTACGAGCAGTACTTC
d_gene: TRBD2
abundance: NA
j_gene: TRBJ2-7
v_gene: TRBV29-1

CDR3aa: CSVIRGQGAYEQYF
CDR3nt: TGCAGCGTCATCCGAGGACAGGGCGCCTACGAGCAGTACTTC
d_gene: TRBD1
abundance: NA
j_gene: TRBJ2-7
v_gene: TRBV29-1

CDR3aa: CASSAGHRSSYEQYF
CDR3nt: TGTGCCAGCAGTGCGGGACATAGGAGCTCCTACGAGCAGTACTTC
d_gene: NA
abundance: few
j_gene: TRBJ2-7
v_gene: TRBV27

CDR3aa: CASSSDRVPSIYGYTF
CDR3nt: TGTGCCAGCAGCTCGGACAGGGTCCCTTCTATCTATGGCTACACCTTC
d_gene: TRBD1
abundance: NA
j_gene: TRBJ1-2
v_gene: TRBV7-9

CDR3aa: CASSPWDSGELIDTQYF
CDR3nt: TGTGCCAGCAGCCCTTGGGACTCTGGGGAACTTATAGATACGCAGTATTTT
d_gene: NA
abundance: NA
j_gene: TRBJ2-3
v_gene: TRBV14

CDR3aa: CATSDSADTQYF
CDR3nt: TGTGCCACCAGTGATTCAGCAGATACGCAGTATTTT
d_gene: NA
abundance: NA
j_gene: TRBJ2-3
v_gene: TRBV24-1

CDR3aa: CAGEWVAGGLNEQFF
CDR3nt: TGTGCAGGGGAATGGGTGGCGGGGGGGCTTAATGAGCAGTTCTTC
d_gene: TRBD2
abundance: NA
j_gene: TRBJ2-1
v_gene: TRBV6-1

CDR3aa: CASSPEQGAYEQYF
CDR3nt: TGTGCCAGCAGCCCCGAGCAGGGGGCTTACGAGCAGTACTTC
d_gene: TRBD1
abundance: few
j_gene: TRBJ2-7
v_gene: TRBV7-2

CDR3aa: CASSQGNRVYEQYF
CDR3nt: TGTGCCAGCAGCCAAGGAAACAGGGTCTACGAGCAGTACTTC
d_gene: NA
abundance: NA
j_gene: TRBJ2-7
v_gene: TRBV3-1

CDR3aa: CASSQGARGGEETQYF
CDR3nt: TGTGCCAGCAGCCAAGGGGCGCGGGGGGGCGAAGAGACCCAGTACTTC
d_gene: TRBD2
abundance: NA
j_gene: TRBJ2-5
v_gene: TRBV4-2

CDR3aa: CASSLSSGIGVPYEQYF
CDR3nt: TGTGCCAGCAGCCTCTCCTCCGGGATAGGGGTCCCCTACGAGCAGTACTTC
d_gene: NA
abundance: few
j_gene: TRBJ2-7
v_gene: TRBV4-2

CDR3aa: CASSLTPPEYRAEETQYF
CDR3nt: TGCGCCAGCAGCTTGACCCCTCCTGAGTACAGGGCCGAGGAGACCCAGTACTTC
d_gene: NA
abundance: few
j_gene: TRBJ2-5
v_gene: TRBV5-1

CDR3aa: CASSPTGTGVSGYTF
CDR3nt: TGTGCCAGCAGCCCGACCGGGACAGGGGTTTCTGGCTACACCTTC
d_gene: TRBD1
abundance: few
j_gene: TRBJ1-2
v_gene: TRBV9

CDR3aa: CASSQGSQYEQYF
CDR3nt: TGCGCCAGCAGCCAAGGGAGCCAGTACGAGCAGTACTTC
d_gene: NA
abundance: NA
j_gene: TRBJ2-7
v_gene: TRBV4-1

CDR3aa: CASSQKDRQNEQFF
CDR3nt: TGCGCCAGCAGCCAAAAGGACAGACAAAATGAGCAGTTCTTC
d_gene: NA
abundance: few
j_gene: TRBJ2-1
v_gene: TRBV5-1

CDR3aa: CATRTGGDPYGYTF
CDR3nt: TGTGCCACGAGGACAGGGGGCGACCCCTATGGCTACACCTTC
d_gene: TRBD1
abundance: NA
j_gene: TRBJ1-2
v_gene: TRBV15

CDR3aa: CASLSPGGKKGNIQYF
CDR3nt: TGTGCCAGCTTATCCCCAGGGGGCAAGAAAGGAAACATTCAGTACTTC
d_gene: TRBD1
abundance: few
j_gene: TRBJ2-4
v_gene: TRBV28

CDR3aa: CASSWTGSADEQFF
CDR3nt: TGCGCCAGCAGCTGGACAGGGTCGGCGGATGAGCAGTTCTTC
d_gene: TRBD1
abundance: NA
j_gene: TRBJ2-1
v_gene: TRBV5-1

CDR3aa: CASSAAGRPGELFF
CDR3nt: TGTGCTAGCAGCGCAGCGGGACGACCCGGGGAGCTGTTTTTT
d_gene: TRBD2
abundance: NA
j_gene: TRBJ2-2
v_gene: TRBV7-7

CDR3aa: CASSLTSELTDTQYF
CDR3nt: TGTGCCAGCAGTTTAACTAGCGAGTTGACAGATACGCAGTATTTT
d_gene: TRBD2
abundance: NA
j_gene: TRBJ2-3
v_gene: TRBV28